A single sample gave rise to the 29 T cell receptor beta chains below, sequenced in a study of blood T cell repertoires in COVID-19. Method: immunoSEQ multiplex PCR; TCRdb's copy keeps in-frame clones and lacks some. Of around 180,000 clones in the sample, roughly 87% were seen once. The sample taken for sequencing was PBMCs or T cells enriched from blood (not recorded which). Receptors originate from a woman in her thirties or forties with acute COVID-19.

In DNA, the CDR3 is TGCAGTGCTAGTACTCGCGGAGACTACAATGAGCAGTTCTTC. This codes for CSASTRGDYNEQFF. V gene TRBV20-1 combines with J gene TRBJ2-1; D is unresolved. The CDR3 consists of 14 residues. Germline lookup yields CDR1 DFQATT and CDR2 SNEGSKA (reference sequence). Trimming stripped 3 bases from V and 3 bases from J, with 12 bases between.

The rearrangement joins TRBV2 to TRBJ2-1; TRBD1 matches 7 bases. This CDR3 spans 14 amino acids. Germline V CDR1 and CDR2: SNHLY, FYNNEI. Losses at the gene ends were 10 bases for V and 3 bases for J; bases not matched to a gene: 9. This chain's CDR3 is CATRGGARYNEQFF. As DNA, the CDR3 is TGTGCCACCAGAGGGGGCGCTCGCTACAATGAGCAGTTCTTC.

This clone was detected once. This chain joins TRBV9 and TRBJ2-3, with a tentative D call TRBD1 (6 bases). The germline CDR1 and CDR2 sequences are SGDLS and YYNGEE. V lost 4 bases and J 0 bases, leaving 12 bases between the germline ends. The CDR3 is made up of 15 amino acids. In DNA, the CDR3 is TGTGCCAGCAGCAAAGGGGGTCTAAGCACAGATACGCAGTATTTT. Residues: CASSKGGLSTDTQYF.

V gene TRBV15 combines with J gene TRBJ2-7; 9 bases are shared with TRBD1. The germline CDR1 and CDR2 sequences are LNHNV and YYDKDF (reference sequence). J was trimmed by 4 bases and V by 4 bases; bases with no gene match: 5. CDR3 length: 14 amino acids. CDR3 DNA sequence: TGTGCCACCAGCATAGACAGGGGGATTTACGAGCAGTACTTC. This codes for CATSIDRGIYEQYF.

This clone was seen only once. This chain joins TRBV5-1 and TRBJ2-7; 7 bases line up with TRBD1. Germline CDR1 SGHRS, CDR2 YFSETQ. There are 14 residues in the CDR3. V trimming: 0 bases; J trimming: 7 bases; junction bases outside the gene matches: 7. CDR3 region: CASSLGQGGEEQYF. The CDR3 region has the DNA TGCGCCAGCAGCTTGGGACAGGGTGGGGAAGAGCAGTACTTC.

This clone was seen only once. The CDR3 DNA reads TGCGCCAGCAAATCACAGGGGGCTGGGGCCAACGTCCTGACTTTC. Its protein is CASKSQGAGANVLTF. The gene calls are TRBV5-1 and TRBJ2-6, with TRBD1 matching 8 bases. V dropped 6 bases and J dropped 2; count of bases not matched to a gene: 4. Looked up from germline, CDR1 is SGHRS and CDR2 is YFSETQ. This CDR3 has 15 amino acids.

The chain uses TRBV10-3 and TRBJ2-1; TRBD1 might be the D (6 bases). This CDR3 comprises 13 residues. V lost 3 bases and J 12 bases, leaving 15 bases between the germline ends. CDR1 and CDR2 from the germline V gene are ENHRY and SYGVKD. In DNA, the CDR3 is TGTGCCATCAGTGAAACACAGGGTTCTGCGCAGTTCTTC. This translates into CAISETQGSAQFF.

This clone was seen only once. The rearrangement joins TRBV27 to TRBJ1-1; D perhaps matches TRBD1 (5 bases). The CDR3 is made up of 15 amino acids. V was clipped by 6 bases and J by 5 bases, with 19 bases between them. Germline CDR1 MNHEY, CDR2 SMNVEV (reference sequence). The DNA of the CDR3 is TGTGCCAGCAGCCAAATTGGGGGACGGGGGACTGAAGCTTTCTTT. It is translated as CASSQIGGRGTEAFF.

The genes are TRBV15 and TRBJ2-1; TRBD2 matches at 7 bases. Trimming took 1 base from V and 5 from J; bases not matched to a gene: 8. The CDR3 is 16 amino acids. Germline V lookup: CDR1 LNHNV, CDR2 YYDKDF (reference sequence). CDR3 protein: CATSRGAGTNNNEQFF. CDR3 sequence (DNA): TGTGCCACCAGCAGAGGTGCCGGGACTAATAACAATGAGCAGTTCTTC. The full variable domain, with the rest looked up from reference TRBV15 and TRBJ2-1, is DAMVIQNPRYQVTQFGKPVTLSCSQTLNHNVMYWYQQKSSQAPKLLFHYYDKDFNNEADTPDNFQSRRPNTSFCFLDIRSPGLGDTAMYLCATSRGAGTNNNEQFFGPGTRLTVL.

CDR3 loop: CASSQVSGGNTQETQYF. The CDR3 coding sequence is TGTGCCAGCAGCCAAGTATCGGGGGGGAACACCCAAGAGACCCAGTACTTC. This chain joins TRBV4-2 and TRBJ2-5; 8 positions agree with TRBD2. The V segment lost 1 base and the J segment 1 base; nucleotides outside the gene matches: 8. CDR3 length: 17 residues. In germline, CDR1 is LGHNA, CDR2 YNFKEQ.

This sequence joins TRBV11-2 and TRBJ2-1, with 12 bases matching TRBD2. Germline values: CDR1 SGHAT, CDR2 FQNNGV. The CDR3 loop spans 17 amino acids. The V and J ends lost 1 base and 7 bases, in that order; junction bases with no gene match: 8. The chain's CDR3 is CASSLAPPSGGANEQFF. CDR3 sequence (DNA): TGTGCCAGCAGCTTAGCCCCCCCTAGCGGGGGGGCGAATGAGCAGTTCTTC.

This chain joins TRBV20-1 and TRBJ1-1, with D perhaps TRBD1 (5 bases). The CDR3 length is 13 residues. Per the germline V gene, CDR1 is DFQATT and CDR2 is SNEGSKA (reference sequence). V was clipped by 3 bases and J by 8 bases, with 16 bases between them. As DNA, the CDR3 is TGCAGTGCTAGTTCAAGGGACTATTGGGAAGCTTTCTTT. Amino acids: CSASSRDYWEAFF.

The V and J genes are TRBV29-1 and TRBJ2-1, with TRBD1 matching 7 bases. The ends lost 5 bases at V and 2 bases at J; junction bases unmatched: 6. From germline, CDR1 is SQVTM and CDR2 ANQGSEA. The CDR3 loop spans 14 amino acids. CDR3 protein: CSVPETGTYNEQFF. Written as DNA, the CDR3 is TGCAGCGTTCCGGAGACAGGGACCTACAATGAGCAGTTCTTC.

The rearrangement uses TRBV9 and TRBJ2-5, with TRBD2 matching over 9 bases. Germline V gives CDR1 SGDLS, CDR2 YYNGEE. The J segment lost 3 bases and the V segment lost 3 bases, leaving 6 bases of the junction unmatched. This CDR3 is 15 amino acids long. CDR3: CASSGPSGVKETQYF. CDR3 sequence (DNA): TGTGCCAGCAGCGGTCCTAGCGGGGTAAAAGAGACCCAGTACTTC.

The V and J genes are TRBV6-1 and TRBJ2-7; tentative D call: TRBD1 (6 bases). With 3 bases removed from V and 1 base from J, the gap between germline ends came to 16 bases. Germline values: CDR1 MNHNS, CDR2 SASEGT. The CDR3 consists of 16 residues. The CDR3 nucleotides read TGTGCCAGCAGTGACCGGACAGCCCTAAAATCCTACGAGCAGTACTTC. Protein product: CASSDRTALKSYEQYF.

The chain couples TRBV18 to TRBJ1-4, with 7 bases aligning to TRBD1. V was clipped by 3 bases and J by 3 bases; unmatched bases: 4. CDR3 size: 15 residues. The germline V gene encodes CDR1 KGHSH and CDR2 LQKENI. CDR3 coding DNA: TGTGCCAGCTCACCGCCCGGGACAGCTAATGAAAAACTGTTTTTT. Its translation: CASSPPGTANEKLFF.

This clone was observed once. The chain is built from TRBV6-5 and TRBJ2-3, with D perhaps TRBD1 (6 bases). The CDR3 contains 12 residues. Germline V CDR1 and CDR2: MNHEY, SVGAGI. V shed 8 bases and J shed 2 bases, with 8 bases lying between them. The CDR3 loop is CASGQTTDTQYF. The DNA of the CDR3 is TGTGCCAGCGGACAGACCACAGATACGCAGTATTTT.

V is TRBV2 and J is TRBJ2-3; the match to TRBD2 covers 12 bases. Germline trimming cut 2 bases from V and 0 bases from J; bases unmatched to any gene: 3. Germline V lookup: CDR1 SNHLY, CDR2 FYNNEI. There are 17 residues in the CDR3. CDR3 in amino acids: CASSELGTSGSTDTQYF. CDR3 DNA sequence: TGTGCCAGCAGTGAACTCGGGACTAGCGGGAGCACAGATACGCAGTATTTT.

The chain couples TRBV19 to TRBJ1-1; D gene ambiguous. V lost 6 bases and J 1 base, leaving 9 bases between the germline ends. The CDR3 has 13 amino acids. Looked up from germline, CDR1 is LNHDA and CDR2 is SQIVND (reference sequence). CDR3: CASRVHRNTEAFF. The CDR3 nucleotides are TGTGCCAGTAGGGTTCATAGGAACACTGAAGCTTTCTTT.

V is TRBV11-3 and J is TRBJ2-1; possibly TRBD2 for D (6 bases). V lost 7 bases, J lost 4 bases, and 23 bases lay in between. This CDR3 contains 17 residues. The V gene's germline CDR1 is SGHNT and CDR2 YENEEA. CDR3 loop: CASTITLWEAPYNEQFF. CDR3 nucleotides: TGTGCCAGCACCATAACTCTATGGGAGGCCCCTTACAATGAGCAGTTCTTC.

The rearrangement links TRBV21-1 to TRBJ2-3; TRBD2, the table's D call, was not compared with the DNA. TRBV21-1 is noted as a pseudogene. This CDR3 is built from 20 residues. CDR3 sequence: CASSKPPGGFTGLRTDTQYF. DNA for the CDR3: TGTGCCAGCAGCAAACCCCCGGGGGGGTTTACGGGACTACGTACAGATACGCAGTATTTT.

J is TRBJ2-1 and V is TRBV7-8; 13 positions agree with TRBD2. Germline lookup yields CDR1 SGHVS and CDR2 FQNEAQ. With V trimmed by 1 base and J by 3 bases, 12 bases remained unmatched. This CDR3 is 20 amino acids long. For the CDR3, the DNA is TGTGCCAGCAGCTTAGGGTCGGGACTAGCGGGGACGCCTCGCTACAATGAGCAGTTCTTC. Protein product: CASSLGSGLAGTPRYNEQFF. The entire variable domain, with the rest obtained from reference TRBV7-8 and TRBJ2-1, is as follows: GAGVSQSPRYKVAKRGQDVALRCDPISGHVSLFWYQQALGQGPEFLTYFQNEAQLDKSGLPSDRFFAERPEGSVSTLKIQRTQQEDSAVYLCASSLGSGLAGTPRYNEQFFGPGTRLTVL.

In nucleotides, the CDR3 is TGTGCCAGCAGTTACAAGCAGGGGGGAAACACCATATATTTT. It specifies CASSYKQGGNTIYF. V usage is TRBV6-5 and J usage is TRBJ1-3; a possible D gene is TRBD1 (6 bases). Trimming took off 2 bases at V and 4 bases at J, with 9 bases between the two ends. The CDR3 runs to 14 residues. CDR1 MNHEY and CDR2 SVGAGI come from the germline V gene.

The CDR3 here is CASSRDRGETQYF. The DNA for the CDR3 is TGTGCCAGCAGCCGAGACAGAGGCGAGACCCAGTACTTC. The chain links TRBV7-7 to TRBJ2-5; TRBD1 might be the D (5 bases). V lost 5 bases and J 5 bases, leaving 12 bases between the germline ends. The CDR3 consists of 13 residues. Germline values: CDR1 SSHAT, CDR2 FNYEAQ (reference sequence). Looking up the rest from reference TRBV7-7 and TRBJ2-5 gives the full variable domain: GAGVSQSPRYKVTKRGQDVTLRCDPISSHATLYWYQQALGQGPEFLTYFNYEAQPDKSGLPSDRFSAERPEGSISTLTIQRTEQRDSAMYRCASSRDRGETQYFGPGTRLLVL.

This rearrangement joins TRBV24-1 to TRBJ2-1, with TRBD1 identical over 7 bases. Trimming at V came to 3 bases and at J to 0 bases, leaving 4 bases not matched to a gene. The germline V gene encodes CDR1 KGHDR and CDR2 SFDVKD. This CDR3 comprises 16 residues. CDR3 DNA sequence: TGTGCCACCAGTGATGGGACAGCGAGCTCCTACAATGAGCAGTTCTTC. Its protein is CATSDGTASSYNEQFF.

V is TRBV21-1 and J is TRBJ1-5; the table assigns TRBD1, which was not confirmed against the DNA. TRBV21-1 is labeled a pseudogene. The CDR3 runs 15 residues. The CDR3, as DNA: TGTGCCAGCAGCAGCCGACAGGGGGCGGATCAGCCCCAGCATTTT. Translated: CASSSRQGADQPQHF.

This chain connects TRBV11-2 to TRBJ2-7, with 12 bases lining up with TRBD2. CDR3 size: 17 residues. Per germline, CDR1 SGHAT and CDR2 FQNNGV. Germline trimming cut 1 base from V and 2 bases from J; bases unmatched to any gene: 6. CDR3 sequence reads: CASSLAQTSGSTYEQYF. The CDR3 nucleotides read TGTGCCAGCAGCTTAGCTCAGACTAGCGGGAGCACCTACGAGCAGTACTTC.

The J gene is TRBJ1-2, the V gene TRBV5-1, with 10 positions matching TRBD1. The CDR3 length is 14 residues. Unmatched junction bases numbered 8, after V lost 5 bases and J lost 7 bases. Germline CDR1 and CDR2: SGHRS and YFSETQ. In DNA, the CDR3 is TGCGCCAGCAGAATCTCCGGGACAGGGGCTGGCTACACCTTC. This sequence encodes CASRISGTGAGYTF.

The chain combines TRBV18 with TRBJ1-1; 9 bases are a match to TRBD1. J lost 5 bases, V lost 6 bases, and 10 bases had no gene match. The length of the CDR3 is 15 residues. Germline lookup yields CDR1 KGHSH and CDR2 LQKENI. CDR3 residues: CASSPDRGAQTEAFF. In DNA form, the CDR3 reads TGTGCCAGCTCTCCTGACAGGGGGGCGCAGACTGAAGCTTTCTTT. The full variable domain, its missing parts supplied by reference TRBV18 and TRBJ1-1, is NAGVMQNPRHLVRRRGQEARLRCSPMKGHSHVYWYRQLPEEGLKFMVYLQKENIIDESGMPKERFSAEFPKEGPSILRIQQVVRGDSAAYFCASSPDRGAQTEAFFGQGTRLTVV.